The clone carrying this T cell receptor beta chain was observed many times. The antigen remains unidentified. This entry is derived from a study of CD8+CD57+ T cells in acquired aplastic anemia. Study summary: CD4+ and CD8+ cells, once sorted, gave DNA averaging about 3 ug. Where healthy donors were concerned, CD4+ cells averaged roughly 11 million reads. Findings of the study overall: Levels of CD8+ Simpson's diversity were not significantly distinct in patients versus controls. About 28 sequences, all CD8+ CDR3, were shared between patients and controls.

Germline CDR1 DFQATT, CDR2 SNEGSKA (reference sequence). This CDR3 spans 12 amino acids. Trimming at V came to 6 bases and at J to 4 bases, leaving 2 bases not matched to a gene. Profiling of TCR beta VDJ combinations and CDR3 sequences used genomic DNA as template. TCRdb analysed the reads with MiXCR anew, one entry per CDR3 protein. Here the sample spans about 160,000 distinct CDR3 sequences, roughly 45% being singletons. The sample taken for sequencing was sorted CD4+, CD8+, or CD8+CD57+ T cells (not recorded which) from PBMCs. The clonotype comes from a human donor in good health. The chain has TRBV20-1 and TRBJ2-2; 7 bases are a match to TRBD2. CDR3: CSAGRGTGELFF. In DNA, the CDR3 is TGCAGTGCGGGGAGGGGCACCGGGGAGCTGTTTTTT.